These T cell receptor beta chains were read from a single sample in a study of blood T cell repertoires in COVID-19. TCRdb keeps only in-frame clones here, not all; method: immunoSEQ multiplex PCR. The sample consists of some 120,000 clones, almost 85% of them appearing once. Sequenced input: peripheral blood. The receptor source for this set is a woman aged 25 to 39 who had recovered from COVID-19. CDR3s include the opening cysteine and the closing phenylalanine or tryptophan. The D gene is left open where the match is weak.

D gene	V gene	J gene	CDR3 DNA	CDR3 protein
TRBD2	TRBV29-1	TRBJ2-1	TGCAGCACCGACCCTATAGCGGGAGGATACAATGAGCAGTTCTTC	CSTDPIAGGYNEQFF
TRBD2	TRBV19	TRBJ2-7	TGTGCCAGTAGTCTAGCGGGGTTCTCCTACGAGCAGTACTTC	CASSLAGFSYEQYF
TRBD2	TRBV2	TRBJ2-3	TGTGCCAGCAGTTTGGAGACTAGCGGCACAGATACGCAGTATTTT	CASSLETSGTDTQYF
TRBD1	TRBV6-5	TRBJ2-7	TGTGCCAGTCAGATGTCAGGGGGCTCCTACGAGCAGTACTTC	CASQMSGGSYEQYF
TRBD1	TRBV14	TRBJ2-2	TGTGCCAGCAGCCTCCGACAGGGGTTAAACACCGGGGAGCTGTTTTTT	CASSLRQGLNTGELFF
.	TRBV29-1	TRBJ1-5	TGCAGCGTTGCGGGGGGCGTCAATCAGCCCCAGCATTTT	CSVAGGVNQPQHF
TRBD2	TRBV3-1/TRBV3-2	TRBJ2-3	TGTGCCAGCAGCCAAGCGGGGGGGCCCGCAGATACGCAGTATTTT	CASSQAGGPADTQYF
.	TRBV4-2	TRBJ2-1	TGTGCCAGCAGCCAAGTCTCTGAGCAGTTCTTC	CASSQVSEQFF
.	TRBV4-1	TRBJ1-5	TGCGCCAGCAGCCAAGATGGGGCAAGCAATCAGCCCCAGCATTTT	CASSQDGASNQPQHF
.	TRBV19	TRBJ1-5	TGTGCCAGTAGTATAGGTGGGAGTACGGGGAAGACAAATCAGCCCCAGCATTTT	CASSIGGSTGKTNQPQHF
.	TRBV27	TRBJ1-1	TGTGCCAGCAGTTTCACAGGGACGAACACTGAAGCTTTCTTT	CASSFTGTNTEAFF